This T cell receptor beta chain stems from a study of T cells in Graves' hyperthyroidism and ophthalmopathy. CDR1 and CDR2 (germline): SGDLS, YYNGEE. The CDR3 is 15 residues long. Trimming took 0 bases from V and 4 from J; bases not matched to a gene: 4. The source material, RNA transcripts, was used to amplify TCR beta CDR3 regions. When the TCR CDR3 underwent first-round RT-PCR, the HTBI primer set was used. TCRdb itself ran the multiplex PCR reads through MiXCR, one entry per CDR3 protein. The sample shows around 700,000 distinct CDR3 sequences, about 17% of them seen only once. With a duration under 2 months, the hyperthyroidism was newly diagnosed in patients aged 18 to 65. Sample collection date corresponds to first hyperthyroidism diagnosis, prior to any ophthalmopathy symptoms. This clonotype was seen at least ten times.

The chain combines TRBV9 with TRBJ1-5; 7 nucleotides agree with TRBD1. Sequenced material: blood. The clonotype comes from a woman aged 45-65 years with Graves' hyperthyroidism that later progressed to Graves' ophthalmopathy. CDR3 loop: CASSVGQGGNQPQHF. As DNA, the CDR3 is TGTGCCAGCAGCGTAGGGCAGGGGGGTAATCAGCCCCAGCATTTT.